This T cell receptor beta chain was recovered during a study of identical twins. This clonotype was seen more than once but under ten times. A read error may account for a junction end that differs from germline. TCRdb processed the 5' RACE reads anew with MiXCR; each CDR3 protein has one entry. The sample carries about 920,000 distinct CDR3 sequences, 9% to 15% recorded once. Separately, the same data were catalogued under a study of yellow fever vaccine responses in identical twins.

Sequencing used PBMCs. This clonotype was obtained from a woman aged 18 to 35 in good health.

The CDR3 bases are TGCTGTGCTAGAGATTGGCGAAGATTCCGCGGGACAGGGTCCTACGAGCAGTACTTC. It is translated as CCARDWRRFRGTGSYEQYF. The gene calls are TRBV20-1 and TRBJ2-7; 9 bases agree with TRBD1. Germline CDR1 is DFQATT and CDR2 is SNEGSKA (reference sequence). The CDR3 length is 19 residues.